This T cell receptor (beta chain) emerged from a study of T cell repertoires in cytomegalovirus infection. About the study: CMV infection and matching HLA type were both indicated by public TCR beta signatures.

Germline CDR1 is ENHRY and CDR2 is SYGVKD. V lost 2 bases to trimming and J lost 7 bases, with 12 bases between them. The CDR3 runs to 15 residues. Notes on the study in general: CMV-specific TCR beta clonotypes restricted by HLA-C dominated the ex vivo response. People with CMV and the relevant HLA were identified by cumulative public TCR beta family frequency.

This clonotype appeared many times. What it binds is unknown. TCRdb used MiXCR to reprocess the reads, holding one entry per CDR3 protein. The repertoire holds roughly 100,000 distinct CDR3 sequences, with about 15% as singletons. The receptor was isolated from a human donor in good health (CMV status not recorded). Some clones in this sample may be carry-over from other donors' samples. Material: PBMCs. The chain recombines TRBV10-3 with TRBJ1-6; the D gene is possibly TRBD1 (5 bases). The DNA for the CDR3 is TGTGCCATCAGTGAGACCGATGGGGACAATTCACCCCTCCACTTT. Its translation is CAISETDGDNSPLHF.